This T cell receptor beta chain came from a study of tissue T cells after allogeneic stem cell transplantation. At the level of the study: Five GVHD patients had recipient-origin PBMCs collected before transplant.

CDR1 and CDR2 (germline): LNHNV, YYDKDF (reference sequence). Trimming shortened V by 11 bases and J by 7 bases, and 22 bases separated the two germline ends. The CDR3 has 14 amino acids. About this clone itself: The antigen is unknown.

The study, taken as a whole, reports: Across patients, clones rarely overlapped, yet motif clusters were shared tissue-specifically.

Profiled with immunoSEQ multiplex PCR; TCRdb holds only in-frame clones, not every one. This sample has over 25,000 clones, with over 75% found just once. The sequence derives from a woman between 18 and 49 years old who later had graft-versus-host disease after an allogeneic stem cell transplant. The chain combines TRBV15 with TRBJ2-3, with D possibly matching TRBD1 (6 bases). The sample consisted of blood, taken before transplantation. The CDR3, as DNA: TGTGCCGCCGCTACCACAGGGAGCGTGCATACGCAGTATTTT. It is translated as CAAATTGSVHTQYF.